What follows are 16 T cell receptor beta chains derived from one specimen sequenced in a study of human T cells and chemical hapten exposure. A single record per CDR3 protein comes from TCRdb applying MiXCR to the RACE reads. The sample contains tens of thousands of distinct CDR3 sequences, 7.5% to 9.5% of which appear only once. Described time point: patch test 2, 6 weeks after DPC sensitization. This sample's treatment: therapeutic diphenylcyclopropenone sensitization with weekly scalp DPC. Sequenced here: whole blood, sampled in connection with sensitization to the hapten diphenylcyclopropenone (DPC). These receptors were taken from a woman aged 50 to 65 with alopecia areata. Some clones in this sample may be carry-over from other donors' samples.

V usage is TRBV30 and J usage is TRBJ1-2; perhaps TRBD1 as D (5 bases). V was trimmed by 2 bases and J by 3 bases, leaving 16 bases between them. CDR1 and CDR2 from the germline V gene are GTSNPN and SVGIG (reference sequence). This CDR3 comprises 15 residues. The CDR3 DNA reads TGTGCCTGGAGTTTGGTTCGGGGCTCGTACTATGGCTACACCTTC. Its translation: CAWSLVRGSYYGYTF.

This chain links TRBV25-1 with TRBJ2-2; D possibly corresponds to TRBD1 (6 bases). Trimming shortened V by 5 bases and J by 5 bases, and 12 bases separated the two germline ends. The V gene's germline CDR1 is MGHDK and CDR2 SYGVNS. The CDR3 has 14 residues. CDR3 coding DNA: TGTGCCAGCAGTCGGGCAGGGGAAACCGGGGAGCTGTTTTTT. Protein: CASSRAGETGELFF.

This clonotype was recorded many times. CDR3 coding DNA: TGTGCCAGCAGCGCTCCGACAGGGGTGGGCGAAAAACTGTTTTTT. It codes for CASSAPTGVGEKLFF. The gene calls are TRBV9 and TRBJ1-4; 8 bases are a match to TRBD1. Germline loops: CDR1 SGDLS, CDR2 YYNGEE. The length of the CDR3 is 15 residues. V lost 3 bases to trimming and J lost 8 bases; unmatched junction nucleotides: 9.

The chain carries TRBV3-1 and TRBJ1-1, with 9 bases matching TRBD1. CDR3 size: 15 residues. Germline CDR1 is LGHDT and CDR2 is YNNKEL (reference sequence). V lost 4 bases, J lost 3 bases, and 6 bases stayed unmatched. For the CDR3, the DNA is TGTGCCAGCAGCCTATCCGGGACAGGGTACACTGAAGCTTTCTTT. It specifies CASSLSGTGYTEAFF.

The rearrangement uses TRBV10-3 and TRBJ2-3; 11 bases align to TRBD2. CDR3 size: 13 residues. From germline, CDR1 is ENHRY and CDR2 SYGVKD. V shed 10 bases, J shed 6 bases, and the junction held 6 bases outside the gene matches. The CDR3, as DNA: TGTGCCACGAGGACTAGCGGGTCGGATACGCAGTATTTT. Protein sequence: CATRTSGSDTQYF.

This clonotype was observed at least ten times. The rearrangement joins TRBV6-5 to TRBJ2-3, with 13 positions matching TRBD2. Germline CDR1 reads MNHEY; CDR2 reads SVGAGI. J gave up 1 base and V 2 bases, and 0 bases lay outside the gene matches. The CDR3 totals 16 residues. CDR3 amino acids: CASSYGLAGGTDTQYF. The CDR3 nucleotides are TGTGCCAGCAGTTACGGACTAGCGGGGGGCACAGATACGCAGTATTTT.

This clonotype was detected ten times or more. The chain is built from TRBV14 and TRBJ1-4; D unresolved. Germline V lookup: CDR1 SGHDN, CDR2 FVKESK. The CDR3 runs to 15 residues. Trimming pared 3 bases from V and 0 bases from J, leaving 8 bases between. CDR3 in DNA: TGTGCCAGCAGCCATCCGGTGGCAACTAATGAAAAACTGTTTTTT. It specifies CASSHPVATNEKLFF.

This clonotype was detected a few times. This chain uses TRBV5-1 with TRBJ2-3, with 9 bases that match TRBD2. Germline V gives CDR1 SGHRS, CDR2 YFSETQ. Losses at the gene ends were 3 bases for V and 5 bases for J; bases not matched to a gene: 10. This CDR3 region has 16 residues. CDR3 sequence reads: CASSSWSSGVGDTQYF. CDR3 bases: TGCGCCAGCAGCTCCTGGTCTAGCGGGGTAGGAGATACGCAGTATTTT.

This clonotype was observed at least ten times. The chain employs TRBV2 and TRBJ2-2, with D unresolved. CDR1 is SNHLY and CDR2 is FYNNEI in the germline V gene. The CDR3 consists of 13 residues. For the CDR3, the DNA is TGTTGTCCGCAGCTGAGGAACACCGGGGAGCTGTTTTTT. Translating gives CCPQLRNTGELFF.

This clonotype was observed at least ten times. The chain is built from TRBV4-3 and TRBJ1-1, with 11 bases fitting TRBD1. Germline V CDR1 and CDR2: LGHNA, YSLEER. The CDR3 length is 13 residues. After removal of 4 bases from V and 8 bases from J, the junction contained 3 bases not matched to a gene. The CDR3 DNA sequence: TGCGCCAGCAGCCTCGGGACAGGGGGAGAAGCTTTCTTT. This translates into CASSLGTGGEAFF.

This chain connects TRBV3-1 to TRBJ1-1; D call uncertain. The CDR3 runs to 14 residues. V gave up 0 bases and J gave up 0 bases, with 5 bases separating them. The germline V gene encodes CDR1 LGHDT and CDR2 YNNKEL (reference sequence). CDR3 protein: CASSQEGMNTEAFF. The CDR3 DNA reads TGTGCCAGCAGCCAAGAGGGCATGAACACTGAAGCTTTCTTT. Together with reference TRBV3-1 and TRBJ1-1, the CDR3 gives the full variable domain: DTAVSQTPKYLVTQMGNDKSIKCEQNLGHDTMYWYKQDSKKFLKIMFSYNNKELIINETVPNRFSPKSPDKAHLNLHINSLELGDSAVYFCASSQEGMNTEAFFGQGTRLTVV.

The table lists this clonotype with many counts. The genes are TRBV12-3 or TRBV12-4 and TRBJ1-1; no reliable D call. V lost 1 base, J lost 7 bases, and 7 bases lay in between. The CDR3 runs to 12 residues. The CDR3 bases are TGTGCCAGCAGTTTAGGGGTAGGTGAAGCTTTCTTT. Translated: CASSLGVGEAFF.

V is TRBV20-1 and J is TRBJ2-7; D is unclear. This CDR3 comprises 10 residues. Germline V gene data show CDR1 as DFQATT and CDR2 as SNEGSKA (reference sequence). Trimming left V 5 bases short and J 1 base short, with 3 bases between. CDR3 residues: CSARSYEQYF. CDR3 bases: TGCAGTGCTCGATCCTACGAGCAGTACTTC.

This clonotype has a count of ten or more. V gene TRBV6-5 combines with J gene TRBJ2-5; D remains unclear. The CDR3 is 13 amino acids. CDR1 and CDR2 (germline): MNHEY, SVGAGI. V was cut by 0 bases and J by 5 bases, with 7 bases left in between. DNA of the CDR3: TGTGCCAGCAGTTACTCGAATTCGGAGACCCAGTACTTC. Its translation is CASSYSNSETQYF.

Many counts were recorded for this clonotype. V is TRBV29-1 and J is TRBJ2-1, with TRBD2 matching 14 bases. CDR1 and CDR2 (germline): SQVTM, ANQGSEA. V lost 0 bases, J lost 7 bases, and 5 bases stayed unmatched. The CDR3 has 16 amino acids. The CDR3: CSVEDWTSGRRNEQFF. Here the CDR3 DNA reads TGCAGCGTTGAAGACTGGACTAGCGGGAGGAGAAATGAGCAGTTCTTC.

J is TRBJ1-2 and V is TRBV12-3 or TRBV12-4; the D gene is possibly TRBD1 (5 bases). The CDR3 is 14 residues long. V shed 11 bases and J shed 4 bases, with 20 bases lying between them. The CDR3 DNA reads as TGTGCCGCACTCCTAGGGGAGGATCCCTATGGCTACACCTTC. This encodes CAALLGEDPYGYTF.